The TCR beta chain under discussion was sequenced for a study of shared clonotypes between healthy human individuals. The J segment lost 4 bases and the V segment lost 5 bases, leaving 5 bases of the junction unmatched. The CDR3 sequence is 13 residues long. CDR1 and CDR2 (germline): GTSNPN, SVGIG (reference sequence). Sequenced by immunoSEQ multiplex PCR; TCRdb stores in-frame clones only, minus some. The table includes some 580,000 clones, 97% detected once. This sequence originates from a woman in her twenties or thirties in good health. V and J are TRBV30 and TRBJ2-3, with 8 bases lining up with TRBD1. The sample was naive CD4+ T cells sorted from blood. Subset noted: CD45RA+ positively selected. The CDR3 DNA reads as TGTGCCTGGGGGGCAGGGGGCGCAGATACGCAGTATTTT. As protein: CAWGAGGADTQYF.